This TCR beta chain was observed in a study of shared clonotypes between healthy human individuals. Memory CD4+ cells were the fraction left after CD45RA+ naive selection. Profiled with immunoSEQ multiplex PCR; TCRdb holds only in-frame clones, not every one. The sample includes some 2.1 million clones, 90% to 95% seen only once; the top ten take 0.1% to 0.15%. The source material was naive CD4+ T cells sorted from blood. Subset described: CD45RA+ positively selected. This receptor was obtained from a man between 18 and 29 years old in good health.

The CDR3 DNA sequence: TGTGCCAGCCTTATAACGGGGGAGCTGTTTTTT. Encoded protein: CASLITGELFF. The chain links TRBV2 to TRBJ2-2; D unclear. The CDR3 is 11 amino acids. V was shortened by 8 bases and J by 8 bases, with 9 bases between the two germline ends. The V gene's germline CDR1 is SNHLY and CDR2 FYNNEI.